This T cell receptor beta chain was recovered during a study of T-cell reconstitution after alpha-beta-depleted transplantation in children (dated by TCRdb to 2016 to 2017). At the level of the whole study: Using TCR repertoire profiling, the study quantitatively followed how T-cell immune reconstitution unfolded in children after TCRalphabeta/CD19-depleted allogeneic hematopoietic cell transplantation.

What the authors observed across the whole study: Hyperexpanded clone frequencies declined over subsequent months; after one year, T-cell counts and TCRbeta diversity were mostly attributed to newly produced T cells. The high TCRbeta diversity at day 60 in some patients was ascribed to recipient T cells and intrathymic progenitors that had survived conditioning. The apparently early recovery of alphabetaT-cell counts about two months after transplant reportedly depended on only several hundred rapidly expanded clones that came from non-depleted graft cells.

The intended sense of this specimen's treatment or condition label: allogeneic hematopoietic cell transplantation with graft depleted of TCRalphabeta T cells and CD19 B cells. Transplant recipients were children who received TCRalphabeta/CD19-depleted allogeneic hematopoietic cell grafts. Taken from the germline V gene (reference sequence), the CDR1 and CDR2 loops are DFQATT and SNEGSKA. The CDR3, cysteine through phenylalanine, is 15 amino acids long. Left in the record is the CDR3 DNA by itself, 45 bases read in frame from the first base. V is trimmed back by 1 base and J by 5 bases, and the junction contains 9 bases that no gene match accounts for. The library was made by PCR. TCRdb names Illumina HiSeq 2500 as the instrument used. TCR library preparation used molecular barcoding, with unique molecular identifiers applied to normalize quantification of the TCRbeta repertoire. TCRdb's own reprocessing of the public reads used fastp at Q25 and MiXCR and kept productive beta chains. Rows merge per CDR3 protein into single entries with the most common DNA and genes. This sample holds roughly 200,000 distinct CDR3 sequences; approximately 6.3% were observed only once. Less than 7% of the sample comes from the top ten.

This clonotype was observed at least ten times. Its antigen has not been determined. One base away there is no much larger clone; base qualities are not given. The chain joins TRBV20-1 to TRBJ2-3; TRBD2 fits 7 bases in the junction. The sequencing here drew on PBMCs, taken before TCRalphabeta/CD19-depleted stem cell transplant. This clonotype was sampled from a boy between 2 and 10 years old with acute lymphoblastic leukemia, due to receive a stem cell transplant. The nucleotide sequence reads TGCAGTGCTAGAGTTAGAGCGGGATTGGTAGATACGCAGTATTTT. It specifies CSARVRAGLVDTQYF.